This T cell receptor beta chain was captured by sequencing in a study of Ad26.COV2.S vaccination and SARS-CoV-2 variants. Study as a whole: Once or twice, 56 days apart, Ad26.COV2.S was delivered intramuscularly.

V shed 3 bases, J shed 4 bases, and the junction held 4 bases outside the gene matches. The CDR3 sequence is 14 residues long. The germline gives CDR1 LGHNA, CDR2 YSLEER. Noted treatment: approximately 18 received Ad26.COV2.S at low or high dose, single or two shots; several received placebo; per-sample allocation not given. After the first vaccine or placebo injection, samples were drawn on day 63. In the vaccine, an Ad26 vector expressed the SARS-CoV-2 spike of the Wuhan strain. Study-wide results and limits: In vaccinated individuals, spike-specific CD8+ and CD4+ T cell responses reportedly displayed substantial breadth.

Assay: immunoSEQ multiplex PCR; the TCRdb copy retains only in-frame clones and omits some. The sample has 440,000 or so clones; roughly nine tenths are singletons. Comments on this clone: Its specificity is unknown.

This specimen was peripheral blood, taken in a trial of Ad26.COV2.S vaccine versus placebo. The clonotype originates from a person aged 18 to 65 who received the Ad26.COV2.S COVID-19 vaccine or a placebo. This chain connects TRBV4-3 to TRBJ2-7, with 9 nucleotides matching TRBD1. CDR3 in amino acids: CASSHGQGRYEQYF. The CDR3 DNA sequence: TGCGCCAGCAGCCATGGACAGGGGAGGTACGAGCAGTACTTC.